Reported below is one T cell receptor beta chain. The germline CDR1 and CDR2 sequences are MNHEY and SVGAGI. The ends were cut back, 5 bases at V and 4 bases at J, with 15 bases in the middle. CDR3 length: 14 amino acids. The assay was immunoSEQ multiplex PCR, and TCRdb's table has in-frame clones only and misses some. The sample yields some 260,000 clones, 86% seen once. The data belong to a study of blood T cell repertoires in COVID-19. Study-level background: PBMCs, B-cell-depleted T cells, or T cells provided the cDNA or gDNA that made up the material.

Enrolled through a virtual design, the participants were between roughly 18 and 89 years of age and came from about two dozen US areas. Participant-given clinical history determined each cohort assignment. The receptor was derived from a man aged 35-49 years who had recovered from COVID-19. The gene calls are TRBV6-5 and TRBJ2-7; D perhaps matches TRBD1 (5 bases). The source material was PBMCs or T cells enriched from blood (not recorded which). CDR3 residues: CASSPGFGLYEQYF. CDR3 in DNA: TGTGCCAGCAGTCCAGGGTTCGGGCTTTACGAGCAGTACTTC.